The 12 T cell receptor beta chains below come from one sample, sequenced in a study of chemoradiotherapy in HPV16-positive cancers. Clones were sequenced by immunoSEQ multiplex PCR, and TCRdb holds only the in-frame ones, with some missing. This sample has fewer than 25,000 clones, with roughly 90% found just once. This material consisted of blood, taken from a patient who underwent chemoradiotherapy. The receptors stem from a human donor with HPV-associated anogenital cancer.

The chain links TRBV27 to TRBJ1-1, with D perhaps TRBD1 (5 bases). V was shortened by 5 bases and J by 2 bases, with 9 bases between the two germline ends. CDR1 and CDR2 from the germline V gene are MNHEY and SMNVEV (reference sequence). This CDR3 region has 13 residues. The CDR3 coding sequence is TGTGCCAGCAGTGGGGCAATAAACACTGAAGCTTTCTTT. Translating it yields CASSGAINTEAFF.

The genes are TRBV19 and TRBJ1-6; D is possibly TRBD1 (5 bases). The V end lost 7 bases, the J end lost 6 bases, and 16 bases lay between the germline ends. Germline lookup yields CDR1 LNHDA and CDR2 SQIVND (reference sequence). The CDR3 length is 15 residues. The CDR3 loop is CASNSQGTVNSPLHF. Here the CDR3 DNA reads TGTGCCAGTAATTCCCAGGGAACTGTTAATTCACCCCTCCACTTT.

The V gene is TRBV11-2, the J gene TRBJ2-1; TRBD1 might be the D (6 bases). Trimming left V 4 bases short and J 5 bases short, with 12 bases between. Germline loops: CDR1 SGHAT, CDR2 FQNNGV. CDR3 size: 14 residues. The CDR3 nucleotides read TGTGCCAGCAGCTCCCCCAGGGGCCACAATGAGCAGTTCTTC. Residues: CASSSPRGHNEQFF.

The genes are TRBV27 and TRBJ2-2; TRBD2 might be the D (7 bases). From germline, CDR1 is MNHEY and CDR2 SMNVEV (reference sequence). This CDR3 spans 15 amino acids. Deletions cut 10 bases from V and 5 bases from J, with 20 bases between. Written as DNA, the CDR3 is TGTGCCACCCAGGAGGGGGGGAGGGAAACCGGGGAGCTGTTTTTT. Protein product: CATQEGGRETGELFF.

This chain connects TRBV28 to TRBJ1-5, with TRBD1 identical over 7 bases. This CDR3 region has 15 residues. After removal of 5 bases from V and 3 bases from J, the junction contained 7 bases not matched to a gene. Germline-derived CDR1 and CDR2 are MDHEN and SYDVKM. The CDR3 nucleotides are TGTGCCAGCAGTCCAGGGGGACAGTACAATCAGCCCCAGCATTTT. Protein product: CASSPGGQYNQPQHF.

The chain is built from TRBV5-6 and TRBJ1-1; D might be TRBD1 (6 bases). There are 14 residues in the CDR3. The V end lost 4 bases, the J end lost 1 base, and 11 bases lay between the germline ends. Per germline, CDR1 SGHDT and CDR2 YYEEEE. CDR3: CASSPEDRNTEAFF. The CDR3 nucleotides are TGTGCCAGCAGCCCGGAGGACAGGAACACTGAAGCTTTCTTT.

The chain recombines TRBV6-5 with TRBJ2-7; no clear D. Trimming took off 5 bases at V and 2 bases at J, with 10 bases between the two ends. Germline CDR1 MNHEY, CDR2 SVGAGI. CDR3 length equals 13 residues. CDR3 in DNA: TGTGCCAGCAGTGGAGCTGGAACCTACGAGCAGTACTTC. This encodes CASSGAGTYEQYF.

As for this clone: One end of the junction does not line up with germline, which may come from a read error. V is TRBV15 and J is TRBJ1-1, with unresolved D. The germline gives CDR1 LNHNV, CDR2 YYDKDF (reference sequence). CDR3 size: 17 residues. The CDR3 loop reads CATSRGVVGRSNAEAFF. In DNA, the CDR3 is TGTGCCACCAGCAGAGGAGTGGTGGGCAGGTCGAACGCTGAAGCTTTCTTT. Variable domain in full (rest from reference TRBV15 and TRBJ1-1): DAMVIQNPRYQVTQFGKPVTLSCSQTLNHNVMYWYQQKSSQAPKLLFHYYDKDFNNEADTPDNFQSRRPNTSFCFLDIRSPGLGDTAMYLCATSRGVVGRSNAEAFFGQGTRLTVV.

This clone was detected a few times. The chain carries TRBV6-1 and TRBJ1-2, with D unresolved. The CDR3 loop spans 14 amino acids. Trimming left V 2 bases short and J 3 bases short, with 10 bases between. Germline CDR1 reads MNHNS; CDR2 reads SASEGT. CDR3 bases: TGTGCCAGCAGTGAATATGGGTCGTACTATGGCTACACCTTC. Translated, it gives CASSEYGSYYGYTF.

This chain links TRBV6-1 with TRBJ2-7, with unresolved D. The ends were cut back, 8 bases at V and 3 bases at J, with 11 bases in the middle. CDR1 is MNHNS, CDR2 SASEGT, per germline. This CDR3 region has 12 residues. CDR3 sequence (DNA): TGTGCCAGCTCCCTTCTATACTACGAGCAGTACTTC. Translated: CASSLLYYEQYF.

This clone has only a few counts. The V call is TRBV6-1, the J call TRBJ2-7; D is undetermined. CDR3 length: 11 amino acids. The ends were cut back, 4 bases at V and 2 bases at J, with 3 bases in the middle. The germline V gene encodes CDR1 MNHNS and CDR2 SASEGT. CDR3: CASSATYEQYF. The CDR3 DNA follows: TGTGCCAGCAGTGCGACCTACGAGCAGTACTTC.

The CDR3 DNA reads TGTGCCAGTAGTATAGGGGCAGCAGCTAGGGAGACCCAGTACTTC. It encodes CASSIGAAARETQYF. This rearrangement joins TRBV19 to TRBJ2-5; D uncertain. The germline V gene encodes CDR1 LNHDA and CDR2 SQIVND (reference sequence). The V end lost 1 base, the J end lost 5 bases, and 14 bases lay between the germline ends. The CDR3 totals 15 residues.